This TCR beta chain is drawn from a study of blood T cells in healthy people across ages (dated by TCRdb to about 2015). With regard to the full study: In model experiments, roughly one uniquely barcoded TCR beta cDNA molecule per two T cells was captured by template switching. Donors of different ages were randomly distributed across sequencing lanes to avoid experimental bias. Age-related changes in TCR beta repertoire diversity were measured in the study by deep sequencing normalized with unique cDNA molecular identifiers. The donors were divided into four age groups: young (average about 15 years), middle-aged (about 41), aged (under 70) and long-lived (82). Using the same blood draw, the study looked at two additional independent replicas of 1 million unique cDNA reads for two donors, one aged 18 to 30 and the other aged 80 or older. The paper as a whole reports these results and caveats: Estimates of total diversity from one million sequenced T cells were regarded as lower bounds and underestimates. Because the CMV infection status of the donors was unknown, age-related changes in expanded clonotypes may potentially have been confounded. A strong correlation was found between observed TCR beta diversity and the percentage of naive T cells measured by flow cytometry. Observed TCR beta diversity per million T cells fell roughly linearly with age, and a significant reduction was already apparent by age approximately 40. Bulk unsorted PBMC profiling prevented conclusive comparison of naive and antigen-experienced compartments. Compared with the aged group, the long-lived group had more naive CD4+ T cells, fewer expanded clones and increased TCR diversity, suggesting age selection.

For this clonotype: Its antigen has not been determined. The record has no base qualities; no much larger clone is one base away.

The donors were around 39 Caucasian individuals from Russia, aged roughly 6 to 100 years, who were systemically healthy. Each donor gave ten milliliters of peripheral blood, collected into EDTA-treated Vacutainer tubes. Ficoll-Paque density-gradient centrifugation was used to isolate PBMCs, with at least 7 million obtained per sample. Trizol reagent was used to extract total RNA from PBMCs, with at least 5 micrograms per sample. For every donor, an aliquot of PBMCs went through flow cytometry to measure the percentages of naive CD45RAhigh/CD27high T cells. The CDR3, from cysteine to phenylalanine, totals 15 residues. Only the CDR3 DNA stays, 45 bases, in frame from base 1. The germline V gene supplies CDR1 SGHTA and CDR2 FQGNSA. Trimming takes 5 bases off V and 3 bases off J; junction bases not matched to a gene: 9. Library generation was performed with 5' RACE. TCRdb lists the instrument as Illumina HiSeq 2500. The second PCR ran for about 6 to 12 cycles and used a J-beta primer mix along with a sample-barcoded 5' primer. A template-switch 5' adaptor carrying 12 random nucleotides introduced a unique molecular identifier onto each TCR beta cDNA molecule. Each sample yielded at least 3 million CDR3-containing paired-end reads. First-strand cDNA synthesis was performed from all RNA using the Mint cDNA synthesis kit, with priming by a TRBC-specific oligonucleotide. Following uracil-DNA glycosylase treatment, a first 18-cycle PCR with universal primers M1SS and BC2_uni_R was performed on all cDNA. In the original analysis: Each sample was normalized by randomly selecting 1 million high-quality reads, each carrying a distinct molecular identifier. Instead of being binned into consensus sequences, reads that shared molecular identifiers were thrown out. CDR3 identification, clonotype clustering and error correction used MiTCR with a Q25 quality threshold and the strictest error-elimination algorithm. A nonparametric unseen species model with Euler transformation was used to estimate lower-bound total TCR beta diversity. In-frame beta chains were kept once TCRdb had trimmed the public reads at Q25 with fastp and called clones with MiXCR. Rows matching on CDR3 protein sequence are summarized as one entry with the most common DNA and genes. TCRdb's processing, not the authors', yielded these V and J calls. Across this sample there are about 730,000 distinct CDR3 sequences, with 40% to 45% seen only once. The ten largest make up roughly 19% of the sample.

Sequences were obtained from blood. The TCR sequence derives from a woman aged 60-75 years in good health. The sequence links TRBV7-2 to TRBJ1-2; 7 bases in between match TRBD1. Here the CDR3 is given as CASSTRQGGDYGYTF. The nucleotide sequence reads TGTGCCAGCAGCACACGACAGGGAGGGGACTATGGCTACACCTTC.